Following are 22 T cell receptor beta chains from one sample sequenced in a study of T cell responses to AZD1222 COVID-19 vaccine. The data were produced by immunoSEQ multiplex PCR, yet TCRdb's version contains in-frame clones alone and is incomplete. The table lists 150,000 to 200,000 clones, under 95% of them singletons. The sample in question was peripheral blood, obtained 28 days after the second AZD1222 dose. The receptors were gathered from an adult who received the AZD1222 COVID-19 vaccine.

The rearrangement uses TRBV6-1 and TRBJ2-7, with D possibly matching TRBD2 (5 bases). The CDR3 consists of 15 residues. Between the trimmed V and J ends, which lost 3 bases and 3 bases, there was a span of 15 bases. The germline V gene encodes CDR1 MNHNS and CDR2 SASEGT. The CDR3 DNA reads TGTGCCAGCAGTGATCCTCAGCGGATTAGCTACGAGCAGTACTTC. Its protein product is CASSDPQRISYEQYF.

This clone was recorded only once. The chain recombines TRBV10-3 with TRBJ2-1; D is uncertain. The CDR3 has 12 residues. The germline gives CDR1 ENHRY, CDR2 SYGVKD. V was clipped by 0 bases and J by 10 bases, with 7 bases between them. DNA of the CDR3: TGTGCCATCAGTGAGTCGGGTGCGGAGCAGTTCTTC. Translated: CAISESGAEQFF.

The V gene is TRBV7-6, the J gene TRBJ2-7, with D maybe TRBD2 (5 bases). The CDR3 extends over 13 amino acids. V gave up 1 base and J gave up 3 bases, with 7 bases separating them. CDR1 SGHVS and CDR2 FNYEAQ come from the germline V gene. This CDR3 reads CASSLGLNYEQYF. As DNA, the CDR3 is TGTGCCAGCAGCTTAGGACTAAACTACGAGCAGTACTTC.

This clone was picked up one time. The chain combines TRBV25-1 with TRBJ2-4; the D gene is possibly TRBD2 (5 bases). CDR1 MGHDK and CDR2 SYGVNS come from the germline V gene. This CDR3 region has 15 residues. V lost 0 bases and J 6 bases, leaving 12 bases between the germline ends. For the CDR3, the DNA is TGTGCCAGCAGTGAATATGAGGGCGGTGGAAACATTCAGTACTTC. This sequence encodes CASSEYEGGGNIQYF.

This chain uses TRBV5-8 with TRBJ2-2; 7 bases agree with TRBD1. Trimming at V came to 2 bases and at J to 4 bases, leaving 8 bases not matched to a gene. This CDR3 spans 16 amino acids. CDR1 and CDR2 (germline): SGHTS, YDEGEE. The CDR3 protein is CASSLIGGLITGELFF. The DNA of the CDR3 is TGTGCCAGCAGCTTAATAGGGGGCCTGATCACCGGGGAGCTGTTTTTT.

The chain joins TRBV6-5 to TRBJ2-2; perhaps D is TRBD1 or TRBD2 (6 bases each). The CDR3 runs 16 residues. Trimming shortened V by 0 bases and J by 4 bases, and 12 bases separated the two germline ends. CDR1 is MNHEY, CDR2 SVGAGI, per germline. CDR3 in amino acids: CASSYSGGRITGELFF. The CDR3 DNA follows: TGTGCCAGCAGTTACTCTGGGGGGCGAATCACCGGGGAGCTGTTTTTT.

This sequence joins TRBV19 and TRBJ1-1; a possible D gene is TRBD1 (5 bases). CDR1 LNHDA and CDR2 SQIVND come from the germline V gene (reference sequence). The V and J ends lost 2 bases and 3 bases respectively, with 7 bases between them. The CDR3 is 13 amino acids. For the CDR3, the DNA is TGTGCCAGTAGTATAACCAGGGACACTGAAGCTTTCTTT. This translates into CASSITRDTEAFF.

The gene calls are TRBV2 and TRBJ2-7; TRBD1 aligns across 7 bases. Germline loops: CDR1 SNHLY, CDR2 FYNNEI. V shed 8 bases and J 0 bases; nucleotides not matched to a gene: 7. The length of the CDR3 is 14 residues. CDR3 bases: TGTGCCAGCCTCGGGACAGCCAACTCCTACGAGCAGTACTTC. Its translation is CASLGTANSYEQYF.

The rearrangement uses TRBV7-2 and TRBJ2-7, with 7 bases aligning to TRBD2. Germline-derived CDR1 and CDR2 are SGHTA and FQGNSA. Trimming at V came to 2 bases and at J to 0 bases, leaving 7 bases not matched to a gene. CDR3 size: 16 residues. The CDR3 is CASSLTSSGSSYEQYF. DNA for the CDR3: TGTGCCAGCAGCTTAACATCTAGCGGAAGCTCCTACGAGCAGTACTTC. Full variable domain (rest looked up from reference TRBV7-2 and TRBJ2-7): GAGVSQSPSNKVTEKGKDVELRCDPISGHTALYWYRQSLGQGLEFLIYFQGNSAPDKSGLPSDRFSAERTGGSVSTLTIQRTQQEDSAVYLCASSLTSSGSSYEQYFGPGTRLTVT.

V usage is TRBV24-1 and J usage is TRBJ2-1, with D possibly TRBD2 on 6 matching bases. V lost 4 bases and J lost 4, with 13 bases in between. The CDR3 spans 15 residues. Germline loops: CDR1 KGHDR, CDR2 SFDVKD. CDR3 DNA sequence: TGTGCCACCAGTGACCCCGGGACTCCGTACAATGAGCAGTTCTTC. This translates into CATSDPGTPYNEQFF.

V and J are TRBV28 and TRBJ1-1; D not resolved. The germline V and J ends were trimmed by 6 bases and 1 base, with 9 bases remaining between them. CDR1 is MDHEN and CDR2 is SYDVKM in the germline V gene. The CDR3 covers 13 residues. The CDR3 sequence is CASRLRENTEAFF. In DNA, the CDR3 is TGTGCCAGCAGATTGCGGGAGAACACTGAAGCTTTCTTT. The full variable domain, its missing parts supplied by reference TRBV28 and TRBJ1-1, is DVKVTQSSRYLVKRTGEKVFLECVQDMDHENMFWYRQDPGLGLRLIYFSYDVKMKEKGDIPEGYSVSREKKERFSLILESASTNQTSMYLCASRLRENTEAFFGQGTRLTVV.

This rearrangement joins TRBV7-2 to TRBJ1-6; D unresolved. The germline V and J ends were trimmed by 0 bases and 7 bases, with 4 bases remaining between them. This CDR3 is built from 13 residues. The germline V gene encodes CDR1 SGHTA and CDR2 FQGNSA. The CDR3 protein is CASSLARNSPLHF. CDR3 nucleotide sequence: TGTGCCAGCAGCTTAGCGCGAAATTCACCCCTCCACTTT.

The genes are TRBV5-4 and TRBJ1-2; D is undetermined. The V and J ends lost 2 bases and 2 bases respectively, with 7 bases between them. CDR1 SGHNT and CDR2 YYREEE come from the germline V gene (reference sequence). This CDR3 is 13 amino acids long. This CDR3 is CASSFGENYGYTF. In nucleotides, the CDR3 is TGTGCCAGCAGCTTCGGGGAGAACTATGGCTACACCTTC.

V usage is TRBV18 and J usage is TRBJ1-4; D call uncertain. CDR3 length equals 13 residues. V shed 4 bases and J shed 4 bases, with 7 bases lying between them. CDR1 and CDR2 (germline): KGHSH, LQKENI. In DNA form, the CDR3 reads TGTGCCAGCTCACTCGGCGTTAATGAAAAACTGTTTTTT. It yields the protein CASSLGVNEKLFF.

This chain connects TRBV28 to TRBJ2-7; unclear D gene. V was shortened by 7 bases and J by 1 base, with 8 bases between the two germline ends. Germline values: CDR1 MDHEN, CDR2 SYDVKM. This CDR3 spans 12 amino acids. CDR3 coding DNA: TGTGCCAGCAATAACCCATCCTACGAGCAGTACTTC. This codes for CASNNPSYEQYF. The variable domain in full, completed from reference TRBV28 and TRBJ2-7, reads DVKVTQSSRYLVKRTGEKVFLECVQDMDHENMFWYRQDPGLGLRLIYFSYDVKMKEKGDIPEGYSVSREKKERFSLILESASTNQTSMYLCASNNPSYEQYFGPGTRLTVT.

The J gene is TRBJ2-5, the V gene TRBV6-5; unclear D gene. Germline CDR1 reads MNHEY; CDR2 reads SVGAGI. This CDR3 spans 10 amino acids. Deletions cut 6 bases from V and 4 bases from J, with 3 bases between. This CDR3 is CASRLETQYF. Here the CDR3 DNA reads TGTGCCAGCAGGTTAGAGACCCAGTACTTC.

V usage is TRBV4-1 and J usage is TRBJ1-2, with 9 bases aligning to TRBD1. This CDR3 region has 14 residues. In germline, CDR1 is MGHRA, CDR2 YSYEKL. The junction had 9 bases not matched to a gene; V was cut back by 5 bases and J by 8 bases. In DNA form, the CDR3 reads TGCGCCAGCAGCGCCCCTGGGACAGGGTGGGGCTACACCTTC. Translating gives CASSAPGTGWGYTF.

The CDR3 DNA reads TGCGCCAGCAGCCTACCCCCGGGACAGAGCCCTGAAAAACTGTTTTTT. It codes for CASSLPPGQSPEKLFF. V and J are TRBV4-1 and TRBJ1-4, with TRBD1 matching over 7 bases. Germline trimming cut 4 bases from V and 7 bases from J; bases unmatched to any gene: 12. CDR3 length: 16 amino acids. Germline loops: CDR1 MGHRA, CDR2 YSYEKL.

The chain has TRBV6-5 and TRBJ2-1; D is perhaps TRBD1 or TRBD2 (6 bases each). CDR1 is MNHEY and CDR2 is SVGAGI in the germline V gene. CDR3 size: 15 residues. Trimming pared 7 bases from V and 1 base from J, leaving 14 bases between. The CDR3 spells CASTEGGRSYNEQFF. In DNA, the CDR3 is TGTGCCAGCACCGAGGGGGGACGATCCTACAATGAGCAGTTCTTC.

The chain is built from TRBV6-2 or TRBV6-3 and TRBJ2-7; 8 bases are a match to TRBD2. Unmatched junction bases numbered 13, after V lost 3 bases and J lost 0 bases. CDR1 and CDR2 from the germline V gene are MNHEY and SVGEGT. This CDR3 comprises 18 residues. The DNA for the CDR3 is TGTGCCAGCAGTTATACGGTCGGGGGGGCCTTTCTCTCCTACGAGCAGTACTTC. Translated: CASSYTVGGAFLSYEQYF.

The rearrangement joins TRBV9 to TRBJ1-2, with TRBD1 as a possible D gene (5 bases). The CDR3 is made up of 12 amino acids. CDR1 is SGDLS and CDR2 is YYNGEE in the germline V gene. The CDR3 loop reads CGEGSKCYGYTF. CDR3 DNA sequence: TGTGGGGAGGGGAGTAAGTGCTATGGCTACACCTTC.

The genes are TRBV7-9 and TRBJ2-3; D is unclear. This CDR3 has 12 residues. Germline CDR1 and CDR2: SEHNR and FQNEAQ (reference sequence). The V gene lost 1 base and the J gene lost 8 bases, with 7 bases spanning the gap. CDR3 loop: CASSLDELTQYF. The CDR3, as DNA: TGTGCCAGCAGCTTAGACGAGCTTACGCAGTATTTT.